This T cell receptor beta chain is from a study of CD8 T cells in Susac syndrome. This CDR3 has 15 amino acids. The junction had 9 bases not matched to a gene; V was cut back by 5 bases and J by 4 bases. The germline gives CDR1 SGHTA, CDR2 FQGNSA. An amount of RNA that ranged from roughly 0.45 to 1 ug was reverse transcribed with random hexamers. Using its own MiXCR run on the immunoSEQ multiplex PCR reads, TCRdb lists one record per CDR3 protein. The table records around 77,000 distinct CDR3 sequences, 96% of them present only once. Sequencing of TCR beta was performed on blood CD8+ and CD4+ T cells.

The chain links TRBV7-2 to TRBJ2-3; 7 nucleotides match TRBD1. The sample taken for sequencing was CD4+ T cells from PBMCs. The clonotype was recovered from a human donor with multiple sclerosis. The CDR3 region has the DNA TGTGCCAGCAGCCCCGACAGGGTAAAGTCAGATACGCAGTATTTT. Encoded protein: CASSPDRVKSDTQYF. Complete variable domain (other parts from reference TRBV7-2 and TRBJ2-3): GAGVSQSPSNKVTEKGKDVELRCDPISGHTALYWYRQSLGQGLEFLIYFQGNSAPDKSGLPSDRFSAERTGGSVSTLTIQRTQQEDSAVYLCASSPDRVKSDTQYFGPGTRLTVL.